The source of this T cell receptor beta chain is a study of CD8 T cells in ankylosing spondylitis. Libraries of TCR beta came from quantitative 5'-RACE with molecular barcodes. TCRdb independently ran MiXCR on the 5' RACE reads; one entry per CDR3 protein. The sample yields roughly 220,000 distinct CDR3 sequences, over 9.5% seen once. This clonotype has more than one count but fewer than ten. The antigen is undetermined. Whole-study findings and limits: Ankylosing spondylitis blood appeared to be characterized by a TCR beta motif of roughly eight highly homologous variants. Disease-linked clones reportedly showed significant enrichment in matched ankylosing spondylitis synovial fluid. Disease-linked clones proved CD8+ and comparatively uncommon in peripheral blood.

The CDR3 loop spans 15 amino acids. Germline CDR1 is MDHEN and CDR2 is SYDVKM. J gave up 9 bases and V 5 bases, and 8 bases lay outside the gene matches. The V and J genes are TRBV28 and TRBJ2-1, with 12 positions matching TRBD1. Input material: blood, either unsorted or a sorted T cell fraction (not recorded which). This receptor was taken from a male donor with ankylosing spondylitis or in good health (not recorded which). CDR3 protein: CASSPTGTGGGEQFF. The CDR3 coding sequence is TGTGCCAGCAGTCCGACCGGGACAGGGGGCGGTGAGCAGTTCTTC.